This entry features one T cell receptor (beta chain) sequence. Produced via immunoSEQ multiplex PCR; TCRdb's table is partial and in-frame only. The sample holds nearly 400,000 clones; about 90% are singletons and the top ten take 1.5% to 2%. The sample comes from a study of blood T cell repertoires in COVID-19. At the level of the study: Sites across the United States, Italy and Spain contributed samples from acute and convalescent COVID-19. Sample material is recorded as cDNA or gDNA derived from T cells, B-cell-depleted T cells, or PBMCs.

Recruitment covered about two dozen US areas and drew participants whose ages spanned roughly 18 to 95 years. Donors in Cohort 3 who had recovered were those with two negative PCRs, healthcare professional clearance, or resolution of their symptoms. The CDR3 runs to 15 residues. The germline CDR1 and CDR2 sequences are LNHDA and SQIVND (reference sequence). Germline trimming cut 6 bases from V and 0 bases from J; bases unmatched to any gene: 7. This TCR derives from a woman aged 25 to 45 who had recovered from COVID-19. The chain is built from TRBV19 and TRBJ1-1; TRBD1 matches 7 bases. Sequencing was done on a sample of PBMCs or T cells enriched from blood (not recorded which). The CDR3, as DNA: TGTGCCAGTAGCCTTCGCAGGGGGTTGAACACTGAAGCTTTCTTT. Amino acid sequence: CASSLRRGLNTEAFF.